The following is a T cell receptor beta chain sequence with its context. What it binds is not known. This specimen belongs to a study of cytomegalovirus exposure and HLA in healthy donors. Study at large: Out of fewer than 400 genotyped donors, 81% belonged to the Caucasian-associated ancestry cluster. General study points: The likely explanation for a cluster of highly shared sequence variants was sequencing artifact.

CDR3 length: 12 amino acids. V dropped 2 bases and J dropped 3 bases, with 7 bases sitting between them. Germline lookup yields CDR1 GTSNPN and CDR2 SVGIG (reference sequence). Use of 60 Vbeta and 13 Jbeta primers characterized the PCR. How the authors handled the data: A later analysis tallied approximately 87 million unique TCR beta chains, approximately 11 million of them shared. Produced via immunoSEQ multiplex PCR; TCRdb's table is partial and in-frame only. The V and J calls and clone size are taken from that table; D and trimming were inferred from the DNA. Among some 150,000 clones listed, nearly 80% were seen once.

The V call is TRBV30, the J call TRBJ2-5; D perhaps matches TRBD1 (5 bases). Material for sequencing was PBMCs. The origin of this receptor is a middle-aged man in good health and CMV-seropositive. CDR3 residues: CAWSLREETQYF. CDR3 DNA: TGTGCCTGGAGTCTCAGGGAAGAGACCCAGTACTTC.